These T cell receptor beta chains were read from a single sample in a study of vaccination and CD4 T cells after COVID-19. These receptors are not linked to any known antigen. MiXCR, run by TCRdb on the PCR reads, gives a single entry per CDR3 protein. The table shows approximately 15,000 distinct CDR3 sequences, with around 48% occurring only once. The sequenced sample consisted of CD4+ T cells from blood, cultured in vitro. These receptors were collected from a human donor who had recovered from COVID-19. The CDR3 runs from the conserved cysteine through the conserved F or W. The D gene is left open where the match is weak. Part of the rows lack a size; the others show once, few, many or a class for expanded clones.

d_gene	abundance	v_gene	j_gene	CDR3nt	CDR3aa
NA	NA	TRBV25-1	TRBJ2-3	TGTGCCAGCAGGATAGCGAATACGCAGTATTTT	CASRIANTQYF
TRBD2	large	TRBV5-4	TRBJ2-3	TGTGCCAGCAGCCTAAGAGCGGGAGGCCCCACAGATACGCAGTATTTT	CASSLRAGGPTDTQYF
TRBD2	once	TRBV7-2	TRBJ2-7	TGTGCCAGCAGCTTCGGACTAGCCGAAACCTACGAGCAGTACTTC	CASSFGLAETYEQYF
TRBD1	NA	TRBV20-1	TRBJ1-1	TGCAGTGCCCCAACGGGACAGGGGAACACTGAAGCTTTCTTT	CSAPTGQGNTEAFF
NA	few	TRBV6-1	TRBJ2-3	TGTGCCAGCACCAACCCGGGGAGTACGCAGTATTTT	CASTNPGSTQYF
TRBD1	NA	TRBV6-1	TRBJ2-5	TGTGCCAGCAGGGGGGACAGGGCCCCTCAGTACTTC	CASRGDRAPQYF
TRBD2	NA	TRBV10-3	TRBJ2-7	TGTGCCATCAGTGAGTCGCGGACTAGCGGGCTGCAAGGACGGTACTTC	CAISESRTSGLQGRYF
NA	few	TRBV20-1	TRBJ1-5	TGCAGTGCCAGTCCCCCATCGGGGGTCTCGTATAGCAATCAGCCCCAGCATTTT	CSASPPSGVSYSNQPQHF
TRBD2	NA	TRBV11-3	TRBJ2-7	TGTGCCAGCAGCTTAGGAGTAGCGGGAGTGGACGAGCAGTACTTC	CASSLGVAGVDEQYF
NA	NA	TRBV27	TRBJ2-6	TGTGCCAGCAGTTTAATGCCAGGCCGACGGTCTGGGGCCAACGTCCTGACTTTC	CASSLMPGRRSGANVLTF
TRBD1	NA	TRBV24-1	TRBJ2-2	TGTGCCACCGGGACAGGGGGGGTCACCGGGGAGCTGTTTTTT	CATGTGGVTGELFF
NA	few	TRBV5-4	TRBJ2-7	TGTGCCAGCAGCTTGGGAGACTACGAGCAGTACTTC	CASSLGDYEQYF
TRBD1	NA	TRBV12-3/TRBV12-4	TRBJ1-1	TGTGCCAGCAGTTTAGATAGCGGACAGGGCACTGAAGCTTTCTTT	CASSLDSGQGTEAFF
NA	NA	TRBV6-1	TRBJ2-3	TGTGCCAGTTCTACAGGCAGCACAGATACGCAGTATTTT	CASSTGSTDTQYF
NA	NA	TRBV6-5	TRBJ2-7	TGTGCCAGCAGTTACTCCGGCGGGGTCGGCCACGAGCAGTACTTC	CASSYSGGVGHEQYF
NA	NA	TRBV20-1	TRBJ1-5	TGCAGTGCTATTCGATTTAGTTCTAGCAATCAGCCCCAGCATTTT	CSAIRFSSSNQPQHF
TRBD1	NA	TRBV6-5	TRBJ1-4	TGTGCCAGCAGTTACGCAGGGGGTGAAAAACTGTTTTTT	CASSYAGGEKLFF
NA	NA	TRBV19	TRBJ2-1	TGTGCCAGTAGACCCCTCGGACACGCTTACAATGAGCAGTTCTTC	CASRPLGHAYNEQFF
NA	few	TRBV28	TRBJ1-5	TGTGCCAGCAGTTTATGGGTTGCAGGGAATAGCAATCAGCCCCAGCATTTT	CASSLWVAGNSNQPQHF
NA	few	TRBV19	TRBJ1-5	TGTGCCAGTAGTATTTACCAGCCCCAGCATTTT	CASSIYQPQHF
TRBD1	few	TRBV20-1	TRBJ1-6	TGCAGTGCTAGAGGGAGTAGACAGGGCTATAATTCACCCCTCCACTTT	CSARGSRQGYNSPLHF
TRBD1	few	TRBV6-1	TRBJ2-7	TGTGCCAGCAGTCAACCCGCGCAGGGGGCCTACGAGCAGTACTTC	CASSQPAQGAYEQYF
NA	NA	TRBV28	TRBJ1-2	TGTGCCAGCAGAACACCGACAGGAAATGGCTACACCTTC	CASRTPTGNGYTF
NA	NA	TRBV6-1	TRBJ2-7	TGTGCCAGCAGTGACGCGACAGACGCCACCGTCTGCCACGAGCAGTACTTC	CASSDATDATVCHEQYF
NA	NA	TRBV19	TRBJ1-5	TGTGCCAGTAAGGAGGACCCATATAGCAATCAGCCCCAGCATTTT	CASKEDPYSNQPQHF
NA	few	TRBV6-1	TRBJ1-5	TGTGCCAGCAGGAGAACAGGGAATAGCAATCAGCCCCAGCATTTT	CASRRTGNSNQPQHF
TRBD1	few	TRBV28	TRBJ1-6	TGTGCCACCAACAGGGGGGTATATAATTCACCCCTCCACTTT	CATNRGVYNSPLHF
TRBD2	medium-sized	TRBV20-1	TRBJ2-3	TGCAGTGCTACTTCTAGCGGGAGACCAGATACGCAGTATTTT	CSATSSGRPDTQYF
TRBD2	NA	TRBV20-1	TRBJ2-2	TGCAGTGCCCCCGGACTAGCGGGACTGAACACCGGGGAGCTGTTTTTT	CSAPGLAGLNTGELFF
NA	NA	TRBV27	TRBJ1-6	TGTGCCAGCCTCACGTCCGGGGCGGCCTATAATTCACCCCTCCACTTT	CASLTSGAAYNSPLHF
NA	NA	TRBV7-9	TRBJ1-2	TGTGCCAGCAGCTTAGGACACAACTATGGCTACACCTTC	CASSLGHNYGYTF
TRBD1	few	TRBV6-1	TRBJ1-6	TGTGCCAGCAGTGGAACCGGGACAGGGGACGAGTCACCCCTCCACTTT	CASSGTGTGDESPLHF
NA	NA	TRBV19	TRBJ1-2	TGTGCCAGTAGTATAGCCCAGGGAGGGGGCTACACCTTC	CASSIAQGGGYTF
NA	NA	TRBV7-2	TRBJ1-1	TGTGCCAGCAGCTTAGCGTCCCGATATGAAGCTTTCTTT	CASSLASRYEAFF
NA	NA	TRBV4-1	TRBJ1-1	TGCGCCAGCAGTCCTCCTTCGGGCGCCAACACTGAAGCTTTCTTT	CASSPPSGANTEAFF
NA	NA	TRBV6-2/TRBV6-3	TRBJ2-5	TGTGCCAGCAGTCTGGGTTTGGCGGTCCAAGAGACCCAGTACTTC	CASSLGLAVQETQYF
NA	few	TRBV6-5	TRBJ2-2	TGTGCCAGCAGTTACTGGAGTTACGCCGGGGAGCTGTTTTTT	CASSYWSYAGELFF
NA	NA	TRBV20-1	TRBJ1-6	TGCAGTGCGAGGACAGAAATGGGTCTTACCTCCTATAATTCACCCCTCCACTTT	CSARTEMGLTSYNSPLHF
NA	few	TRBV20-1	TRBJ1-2	TGCAGTGCTAGATCAGGGGCCCCTCCCTTTGGCTACACCTTC	CSARSGAPPFGYTF
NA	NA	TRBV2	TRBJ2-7	TGTGCCAGCAGTGAATTAACGGTCTACGAGCAGTACTTC	CASSELTVYEQYF
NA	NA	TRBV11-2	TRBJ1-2	TGTGCCAGCACCAAACGGGAGCAGCCGAACTATGGCTACACCTTC	CASTKREQPNYGYTF
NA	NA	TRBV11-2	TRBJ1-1	TGTGCCAGCAGCTTAAGTGGTGGGGAAGCTTTCTTT	CASSLSGGEAFF
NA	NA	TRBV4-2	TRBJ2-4	TGTGCCAGCAGCGAATTAAGGACTACCAACAACATTCAGTACTTC	CASSELRTTNNIQYF
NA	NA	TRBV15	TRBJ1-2	TGTGCCACCAGCAGAGGTTCGGGTATCTATGGCTACACCTTC	CATSRGSGIYGYTF
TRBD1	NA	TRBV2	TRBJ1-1	TGTGCCAGCAGCGAGGGGGCCGGCACTGAAGCTTTCTTT	CASSEGAGTEAFF
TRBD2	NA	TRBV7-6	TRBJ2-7	TGTGCCAGCAGCTTAGCGGGCGGGAGCTCCTACGAGCAGTACTTC	CASSLAGGSSYEQYF
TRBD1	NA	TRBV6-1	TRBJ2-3	TGTGCCAGCAGTAGACAGGGTGGGTCAGATACGCAGTATTTT	CASSRQGGSDTQYF
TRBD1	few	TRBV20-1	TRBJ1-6	TGCAGTGCTCGGGGACAGGGGGTAACCCTAGATTCACCCCTCCACTTT	CSARGQGVTLDSPLHF
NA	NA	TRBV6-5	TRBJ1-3	TGTGCCAGCAGTTACTCGCGACAATTCTCTGGAAACACCATATATTTT	CASSYSRQFSGNTIYF
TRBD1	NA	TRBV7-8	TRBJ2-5	TGTGCCAGCACCCCCTTGACAGGGAACTTTCAAGAGACCCAGTACTTC	CASTPLTGNFQETQYF
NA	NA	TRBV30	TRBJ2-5	TGTGCCTGGAGTGTATCGGGGAGGAGAGAGACCCAGTACTTC	CAWSVSGRRETQYF
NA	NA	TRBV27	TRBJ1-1	TGTGCCAGCAGTTTAGGAAACTTGGAGATTGGGACTGAAGCTTTCTTT	CASSLGNLEIGTEAFF
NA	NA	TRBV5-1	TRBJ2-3	TGCGCCAGCAGCTTTGTCGTGGCAGGGGGGAAAGGCTACACAGATACGCAGTATTTT	CASSFVVAGGKGYTDTQYF
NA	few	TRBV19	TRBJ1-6	TGTGCCAGTAGCTCATCAAGGGCGAGTTCACCCCTCCACTTT	CASSSSRASSPLHF
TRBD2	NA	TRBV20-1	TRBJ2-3	TGCAGTGGATCTAGCGGGAGGTTGCCCGGCCCAGATACGCAGTATTTT	CSGSSGRLPGPDTQYF
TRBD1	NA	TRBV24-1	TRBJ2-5	TGTGCCACCAGCCCGGGACAGGGGGGTGGACAAGAGACCCAGTACTTC	CATSPGQGGGQETQYF
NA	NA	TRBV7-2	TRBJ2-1	TGTGCCAGCAACCGCGTCCCGGTCGATGAGCAGTTCTTC	CASNRVPVDEQFF